Below, 14 T cell receptor beta chains from the same sample are listed, as sequenced in a study of PD-1 blockade in classical Hodgkin lymphoma. This table comes from immunoSEQ multiplex PCR, and its TCRdb copy is limited to in-frame clones, with some not included. The sample includes 39,000 or so clones, about 86% seen only once; the top ten take approximately 6%. Each patient's relapse followed autologous stem cell transplantation, and brentuximab vedotin exposure varied. The material was peripheral blood mononuclear cells (PBMCs), obtained before the second cycle of nivolumab. The receptors were gathered from a human donor with classical Hodgkin lymphoma.

V and J are TRBV28 and TRBJ2-7, with 10 bases lining up with TRBD1. This CDR3 comprises 15 residues. Germline CDR1 reads MDHEN; CDR2 reads SYDVKM. V trimming: 6 bases; J trimming: 6 bases; junction bases outside the gene matches: 11. CDR3 nucleotide sequence: TGTGCCAGCAGCCCCCCCCGGGACAGGGGTGGCGAGCAGTACTTC. This gives the protein CASSPPRDRGGEQYF.

This chain connects TRBV18 to TRBJ2-2, with no clear D. The V end was cut by 4 bases, the J end by 6 bases, with 12 bases between. This CDR3 spans 14 amino acids. Looked up from germline, CDR1 is KGHSH and CDR2 is LQKENI. The CDR3 nucleotides are TGTGCCAGCTCACGGCAACGGCTCCCCGGGGAGCTGTTTTTT. Amino acids: CASSRQRLPGELFF.

The chain couples TRBV4-1 to TRBJ1-6, with D perhaps TRBD1 (6 bases). CDR1 and CDR2 from the germline V gene are MGHRA and YSYEKL. The CDR3 length is 14 residues. Trimming removed 7 bases from V and 5 bases from J, with 12 bases in between. The CDR3 is CASTTTGDNSPLHF. The CDR3 DNA reads TGCGCCAGCACCACGACAGGAGATAATTCACCCCTCCACTTT.

The V gene is TRBV12-5, the J gene TRBJ2-2; TRBD1 aligns across 8 bases. Germline V CDR1 and CDR2: LGHNT, FRNRAP. The CDR3 length is 16 residues. J was trimmed by 1 base and V by 7 bases; bases with no gene match: 8. In DNA, the CDR3 is TGTGCTAGTGCCTGGACAGGGTGGGAGAACACCGGGGAGCTGTTTTTT. Encoded protein: CASAWTGWENTGELFF.

The chain has TRBV5-1 and TRBJ2-3; 7 positions agree with TRBD2. Unmatched junction bases numbered 12, after V lost 0 bases and J lost 2 bases. The CDR3 loop spans 18 amino acids. Germline V CDR1 and CDR2: SGHRS, YFSETQ. The CDR3 bases are TGCGCCAGCAGCTTGGGGGGCGCGAGCGGGGCTTACACAGATACGCAGTATTTT. Translating gives CASSLGGASGAYTDTQYF.

This clone has a handful of counts. V usage is TRBV7-3 and J usage is TRBJ1-1; 9 bases are shared with TRBD1. The V segment lost 5 bases and the J segment 3 bases; nucleotides outside the gene matches: 4. The CDR3 contains 14 residues. CDR1 is SGHTA, CDR2 FQGTGA, per germline. Here the CDR3 reads CASSPGQGHTEAFF. The CDR3 DNA sequence: TGTGCCAGCAGCCCGGGACAGGGACACACTGAAGCTTTCTTT.

The rearrangement joins TRBV27 to TRBJ2-5; D might be TRBD2 (5 bases). V was shortened by 6 bases and J by 7 bases, with 9 bases between the two germline ends. From germline, CDR1 is MNHEY and CDR2 SMNVEV (reference sequence). CDR3 length: 11 amino acids. The CDR3 sequence: CASSRGGTQYF. DNA for the CDR3: TGTGCCAGCAGCCGAGGAGGGACCCAGTACTTC.

The chain carries TRBV27 and TRBJ2-7, with TRBD1 as a possible D gene (5 bases). The CDR3 runs to 16 residues. Trimming took off 5 bases at V and 1 base at J, with 18 bases between the two ends. CDR1 MNHEY and CDR2 SMNVEV come from the germline V gene (reference sequence). CDR3 nucleotides: TGTGCCAGCAGTGAACTCGGTGGGGCCACTTCCTACGAGCAGTACTTC. Translated, it gives CASSELGGATSYEQYF.

The genes are TRBV6-5 and TRBJ2-3; a weak D match, TRBD1 (5 bases). Trimming removed 7 bases at V and 0 bases at J, with 14 bases between. The germline CDR1 and CDR2 sequences are MNHEY and SVGAGI. The CDR3 spans 15 residues. The chain's CDR3 is CASTQQGVSTDTQYF. CDR3 bases: TGTGCCAGCACCCAGCAAGGGGTTAGCACAGATACGCAGTATTTT.

The chain carries TRBV5-5 and TRBJ2-1, with 8 positions matching TRBD1. This CDR3 spans 16 amino acids. Germline CDR1 SGHKS, CDR2 YYEKEE (reference sequence). V lost 0 bases to trimming and J lost 1 base; unmatched junction nucleotides: 3. CDR3: CASSLGGTGSYNEQFF. The DNA of the CDR3 is TGTGCCAGCAGCTTGGGGGGGACAGGATCCTACAATGAGCAGTTCTTC. The full variable domain, in which reference TRBV5-5 and TRBJ2-1 provide the parts outside the CDR3, is DAGVTQSPTHLIKTRGQQVTLRCSPISGHKSVSWYQQVLGQGPQFIFQYYEKEERGRGNFPDRFSARQFPNYSSELNVNALLLGDSALYLCASSLGGTGSYNEQFFGPGTRLTVL.

The genes are TRBV7-2 and TRBJ2-3, with a weak D call TRBD2 (5 bases). The CDR3 is 15 residues long. Germline values: CDR1 SGHTA, CDR2 FQGNSA. Trimming stripped 8 bases from V and 5 bases from J, with 20 bases between. The CDR3 spells CASRRAPTSGDTQYF. The CDR3 nucleotides read TGTGCCAGCCGGCGGGCCCCTACCTCTGGAGATACGCAGTATTTT.

The chain recombines TRBV19 with TRBJ1-1; TRBD1 matches at 8 bases. Germline V gene sequence: CDR1 LNHDA, CDR2 SQIVND (reference sequence). Trimming at V came to 7 bases and at J to 3 bases, leaving 10 bases not matched to a gene. The CDR3 totals 15 residues. The CDR3 region is CASKGTGSFDTEAFF. In DNA, the CDR3 is TGTGCCAGTAAGGGGACAGGATCTTTTGACACTGAAGCTTTCTTT.

The chain links TRBV5-1 to TRBJ2-7; a possible D gene is TRBD2 (5 bases). This CDR3 spans 16 amino acids. Germline CDR1 is SGHRS and CDR2 is YFSETQ. V lost 0 bases to trimming and J lost 4 bases, with 17 bases between them. The CDR3 nucleotides are TGCGCCAGCAGCTTGGGGGAGTTGGGAGTAGGTTACGAGCAGTACTTC. This sequence encodes CASSLGELGVGYEQYF. The entire variable domain, with the rest obtained from reference TRBV5-1 and TRBJ2-7, is as follows: KAGVTQTPRYLIKTRGQQVTLSCSPISGHRSVSWYQQTPGQGLQFLFEYFSETQRNKGNFPGRFSGRQFSNSRSEMNVSTLELGDSALYLCASSLGELGVGYEQYFGPGTRLTVT.

This clone has just a few counts. For the CDR3, the DNA is TGTGCCAGCAGTCGCGCCGGGACTTTTAGCACAGATACGCAGTATTTT. Translated, it gives CASSRAGTFSTDTQYF. The V and J genes are TRBV27 and TRBJ2-3, with a weak D call TRBD2 (6 bases). V dropped 5 bases and J dropped 0 bases, with 15 bases sitting between them. This CDR3 is built from 16 residues. Germline CDR1 and CDR2: MNHEY and SMNVEV (reference sequence).